A single sample is the source of the 31 T cell receptor beta chains below, sequenced in a study of shared clonotypes between healthy human individuals (TCRdb year 2020). Library generation was performed with the immunoSEQ multiplex PCR assay. The table comes from immuneACCESS by way of TCRdb, which keeps in-frame sequences with V and J called. Part of the clones is missing from these tables; in studies checked, under half for an unresolved V gene and the rest for unknown reasons. This sample lists under 600,000 clones; 75% to 80% were detected once. Together, the top ten hold about an eighth of the sample. The sequencing sample was made of PBMCs. The receptors stem from a woman aged 40 to 49 in good health. Some clones in this sample may be carry-over from other donors' samples.

The sample holds one count of this clone. This rearrangement joins TRBV9 to TRBJ2-2; the match to TRBD2 covers 12 bases. The CDR3 sequence is 16 residues long. Germline assignment: CDR1 SGDLS and CDR2 YYNGEE. The ends lost 2 bases at V and 6 bases at J; junction bases unmatched: 5. CDR3 bases: TGTGCCAGCAGCGTTCTAGCGGGAGGGCCATCCGGGGAGCTGTTTTTT. As protein: CASSVLAGGPSGELFF.

This rearrangement joins TRBV7-3 to TRBJ2-3; D perhaps matches TRBD2 (5 bases). CDR1 is SGHTA and CDR2 is FQGTGA in the germline V gene. V dropped 3 bases and J dropped 3 bases, with 10 bases sitting between them. The CDR3 covers 14 residues. This CDR3 reads CASSFNSVTDTQYF. Here the CDR3 DNA reads TGTGCCAGCAGCTTCAATAGCGTGACAGATACGCAGTATTTT.

The count of this clone is one. In DNA form, the CDR3 reads TGCAGCGTTCGGGGTTCTGAAGAGACCCAGTACTTC. Translation gives CSVRGSEETQYF. The chain carries TRBV29-1 and TRBJ2-5; D might be TRBD2 (5 bases). The germline gives CDR1 SQVTM, CDR2 ANQGSEA. CDR3 length: 12 amino acids. V was pared by 5 bases and J by 3 bases, with 10 bases between.

Points on this clone: A far larger clone is just one base off, so this is likely a read error. The sample has other DNA sequences that encode this CDR3 too. As DNA, the CDR3 is TGTGCTAGCAGCACCCGGACTAGCGGGAGCGACGAGCAGTACTTC. Protein sequence: CASSTRTSGSDEQYF. The V and J genes are TRBV7-9 and TRBJ2-7, with 13 bases lining up with TRBD2. Germline assignment: CDR1 SEHNR and CDR2 FQNEAQ (reference sequence). The CDR3 covers 15 residues.

The chain joins TRBV7-2 to TRBJ2-1; D gene ambiguous. The CDR3 sequence is 14 residues long. Deletions cut 5 bases from V and 8 bases from J, with 16 bases between. Germline CDR1 reads SGHTA; CDR2 reads FQGNSA. The CDR3 coding sequence is TGTGCCAGCAGCCCCGGTCCTACTGACGATGAGCAGTTCTTC. This gives the protein CASSPGPTDDEQFF.

The chain is built from TRBV18 and TRBJ2-5; 10 bases line up with TRBD2. After removal of 0 bases from V and 4 bases from J, the junction contained 11 bases not matched to a gene. Germline V gene lookup returns CDR1 KGHSH and CDR2 LQKENI. The CDR3 sequence is 18 residues long. CDR3 coding DNA: TGTGCCAGCTCACCACCCTCATCTAGCGGGAGATCGAGAGAGACCCAGTACTTC. Its protein is CASSPPSSSGRSRETQYF.

On this clone itself: One junction end does not reproduce the germline sequence, and a read error may be involved. CDR3 amino acids: CASSLSRGGAFF. In DNA form, the CDR3 reads TGTGCCAGCAGCTTATCACGCGGGGGAGCTTTCTTT. The chain recombines TRBV28 with TRBJ1-1, with D maybe TRBD1 (5 bases). Germline values: CDR1 MDHEN, CDR2 SYDVKM. The CDR3 has 12 residues.

The count of this clone is one. This chain links TRBV30 with TRBJ2-1; D might be TRBD1 (6 bases). V was trimmed by 5 bases and J by 5 bases, leaving 7 bases between them. In germline, CDR1 is GTSNPN, CDR2 SVGIG (reference sequence). This CDR3 contains 11 residues. The CDR3 loop is CAWGGNNEQFF. CDR3 bases: TGTGCCTGGGGGGGCAACAATGAGCAGTTCTTC.

The chain carries TRBV7-2 and TRBJ2-5; perhaps D is TRBD1 or TRBD2 (5 bases each). The V end lost 4 bases, the J end lost 5 bases, and 17 bases lay between the germline ends. Germline V gene lookup returns CDR1 SGHTA and CDR2 FQGNSA. The CDR3 has 15 amino acids. The CDR3 DNA sequence: TGTGCCAGCAGCTCACGGGGCCCAAGTGGGGAGACCCAGTACTTC. This encodes CASSSRGPSGETQYF.

The chain joins TRBV5-1 to TRBJ2-3, with D unresolved. The V end was cut by 1 base, the J end by 2 bases, with 8 bases between. This CDR3 is built from 14 residues. Looked up from germline, CDR1 is SGHRS and CDR2 is YFSETQ. The CDR3 sequence: CASSLRPLTDTQYF. The DNA of the CDR3 is TGCGCCAGCAGCTTGAGGCCGCTCACAGATACGCAGTATTTT.

The chain recombines TRBV15 with TRBJ2-7, with a tentative D call TRBD2 (5 bases). Germline assignment: CDR1 LNHNV and CDR2 YYDKDF (reference sequence). Trimming removed 1 base from V and 5 bases from J, with 6 bases in between. The length of the CDR3 is 12 residues. The CDR3 protein is CATSRAGDEQYF. The CDR3 nucleotides are TGTGCCACCAGCAGAGCCGGGGACGAGCAGTACTTC.

This chain joins TRBV2 and TRBJ2-3; D gene ambiguous. The CDR3 runs 15 residues. Germline CDR1 is SNHLY and CDR2 is FYNNEI. Between the trimmed V and J ends, which lost 8 bases and 1 base, there was a span of 16 bases. The chain's CDR3 is CASDPQLLGTDTQYF. The CDR3 DNA reads as TGTGCCAGCGATCCACAACTTTTAGGCACAGATACGCAGTATTTT.

The chain uses TRBV28 and TRBJ2-7; D call uncertain. V lost 2 bases to trimming and J lost 3 bases, with 11 bases between them. The CDR3 loop spans 14 amino acids. Per germline, CDR1 MDHEN and CDR2 SYDVKM. DNA of the CDR3: TGTGCCAGCAGTTTAACCGGGCCCCACTACGAGCAGTACTTC. Its translation: CASSLTGPHYEQYF.

The J gene is TRBJ2-3, the V gene TRBV27, with 14 bases matching TRBD2. This CDR3 comprises 15 residues. Germline CDR1 MNHEY, CDR2 SMNVEV (reference sequence). Germline trimming cut 5 bases from V and 6 bases from J; bases unmatched to any gene: 4. The CDR3 protein is CASSTRTSGRDTQYF. The DNA for the CDR3 is TGTGCCAGCAGTACTCGGACTAGCGGGAGGGATACGCAGTATTTT.

The chain is built from TRBV5-6 and TRBJ1-2, with 7 bases identical to TRBD1. The germline gives CDR1 SGHDT, CDR2 YYEEEE. CDR3 length equals 12 residues. V was clipped by 4 bases and J by 7 bases; unmatched bases: 4. CDR3 amino acids: CASSRDRVGYTF. The CDR3 nucleotides are TGTGCCAGCAGCCGAGACAGGGTTGGCTACACCTTC.

The genes are TRBV7-2 and TRBJ2-5, with 8 bases aligning to TRBD2. The J call may be mistaken, given a closer DNA end match to TRBJ2-7. The CDR3 runs to 15 residues. Germline CDR1 SGHTA, CDR2 FQGNSA. Here the CDR3 reads CASSLLVSGNYEQYF. In DNA, the CDR3 is TGTGCCAGCAGCTTATTGGTTAGCGGGAACTACGAGCAGTACTTC.

The count of this clone is one. The gene calls are TRBV29-1 and TRBJ1-2, with 9 bases identical to TRBD1. CDR3 length: 13 residues. Germline assignment: CDR1 SQVTM and CDR2 ANQGSEA. Trimming at V came to 6 bases and at J to 3 bases, leaving 5 bases not matched to a gene. CDR3 sequence: CSVSDRGDYGYTF. The CDR3 nucleotides are TGCAGCGTCTCGGACAGGGGAGACTATGGCTACACCTTC. Complete variable domain (other parts from reference TRBV29-1 and TRBJ1-2): SAVISQKPSRDICQRGTSLTIQCQVDSQVTMMFWYRQQPGQSLTLIATANQGSEATYESGFVIDKFPISRPNLTFSTLTVSNMSPEDSSIYLCSVSDRGDYGYTFGSGTRLTVV.

This chain connects TRBV9 to TRBJ1-1, with D uncertain. CDR3 length equals 14 residues. Germline V CDR1 and CDR2: SGDLS, YYNGEE. V was shortened by 0 bases and J by 4 bases, with 10 bases between the two germline ends. CDR3 sequence (DNA): TGTGCCAGCAGCGTAGAGGCAGTCGGCACTGAAGCTTTCTTT. It translates to CASSVEAVGTEAFF.

The chain recombines TRBV6-5 with TRBJ2-5; 8 nucleotides line up with TRBD1. The CDR3 consists of 15 residues. With 3 bases clipped from V and 5 bases from J, the junction kept 8 bases outside the gene matches. CDR1 and CDR2 from the germline V gene are MNHEY and SVGAGI. The CDR3 sequence is CASSYTGGYGETQYF. Here the CDR3 DNA reads TGTGCCAGCAGTTATACAGGGGGTTACGGTGAGACCCAGTACTTC.

V and J are TRBV18 and TRBJ2-1; D gene uncertain. Germline CDR1 is KGHSH and CDR2 is LQKENI. CDR3 size: 12 residues. The V end was cut by 3 bases, the J end by 12 bases, with 12 bases between. The CDR3 region has the DNA TGTGCCAGCTCACCGCCGGAGTCACGGCAGTTCTTC. Encoded protein: CASSPPESRQFF.

The gene calls are TRBV19 and TRBJ2-3; possible D gene TRBD2, 5 bases. Germline V lookup: CDR1 LNHDA, CDR2 SQIVND (reference sequence). This CDR3 has 14 residues. V dropped 4 bases and J dropped 0 bases, with 8 bases sitting between them. The CDR3 sequence is CASSTGLSTDTQYF. As DNA, the CDR3 is TGTGCCAGTAGTACCGGACTGAGCACAGATACGCAGTATTTT.

This chain links TRBV5-1 with TRBJ2-3; 10 bases fit TRBD1. V was clipped by 0 bases and J by 1 base; unmatched bases: 2. The CDR3 spans 16 residues. Germline V gene sequence: CDR1 SGHRS, CDR2 YFSETQ. In DNA, the CDR3 is TGCGCCAGCAGCTTGGGACAGGGGGCGGGCACAGATACGCAGTATTTT. This codes for CASSLGQGAGTDTQYF.

This chain links TRBV7-8 with TRBJ2-7; D gene unclear. Germline V gives CDR1 SGHVS, CDR2 FQNEAQ. This CDR3 is 14 amino acids long. Trimming removed 5 bases at V and 7 bases at J, with 18 bases between. The CDR3 spells CASSLYSPIEEQYF. The DNA for the CDR3 is TGTGCCAGCAGCCTCTACTCCCCCATCGAGGAGCAGTACTTC.

This clone occurred many times. This chain links TRBV15 with TRBJ2-5; D may be TRBD2 (5 bases). The CDR3 sequence is 13 residues long. In germline, CDR1 is LNHNV, CDR2 YYDKDF (reference sequence). V gave up 6 bases and J gave up 7 bases, with 15 bases separating them. CDR3 sequence reads: CATSTTPAGTQYF. CDR3 DNA sequence: TGTGCCACCAGTACGACCCCCGCGGGGACCCAGTACTTC.

This sequence joins TRBV19 and TRBJ2-3; 11 bases map to TRBD2. This CDR3 is 15 amino acids long. Germline V CDR1 and CDR2: LNHDA, SQIVND (reference sequence). Trimming took 6 bases from V and 2 from J; bases not matched to a gene: 4. Here the CDR3 DNA reads TGTGCCAGTAGGACTAGCGGGACTTCCACAGATACGCAGTATTTT. It codes for CASRTSGTSTDTQYF.

The J gene is TRBJ2-1, the V gene TRBV30; 8 bases match TRBD1. Per the germline V gene, CDR1 is GTSNPN and CDR2 is SVGIG (reference sequence). The CDR3 consists of 11 residues. DNA for the CDR3: TGTGCGGACAGGGAGAGGGATGAGCAGTTCTTC. This translates into CADRERDEQFF.

The chain is built from TRBV6-6 and TRBJ1-3; D possibly corresponds to TRBD1 (5 bases). Germline V gene lookup returns CDR1 MNHNY and CDR2 SVGAGI (reference sequence). Trimming removed 7 bases at V and 6 bases at J, with 19 bases between. This CDR3 region has 15 residues. In DNA, the CDR3 is TGTGCCAGCAAACGACAGTTAACGAATTCAAACACCATATATTTT. Its protein is CASKRQLTNSNTIYF.

The chain joins TRBV5-5 to TRBJ2-2, with a tentative D call TRBD1 (6 bases). V lost 3 bases to trimming and J lost 6 bases, with 15 bases between them. The germline V gene has CDR1 SGHKS and CDR2 YYEKEE (reference sequence). This CDR3 has 15 residues. CDR3 nucleotides: TGTGCCAGCAGCTCATCAGGGGCTATTGCCGGGGAGCTGTTTTTT. Translating it yields CASSSSGAIAGELFF.

CDR3 DNA: TGTGCCAGCAGTCGAACAGGTTACCAAGAGACCCAGTACTTC. Translated: CASSRTGYQETQYF. The chain is built from TRBV7-8 and TRBJ2-5; possibly TRBD1 for D (5 bases). Per the germline V gene, CDR1 is SGHVS and CDR2 is FQNEAQ. V lost 6 bases and J lost 0, with 11 bases in between. The CDR3 has 14 amino acids.

This clone was seen only a few times. The V call is TRBV6-5, the J call TRBJ2-1; 11 bases align to TRBD2. V shed 6 bases and J 8 bases; nucleotides not matched to a gene: 6. The CDR3 has 14 residues. Germline values: CDR1 MNHEY, CDR2 SVGAGI. CDR3 sequence: CASSIAGGGDEQFF. In DNA form, the CDR3 reads TGTGCCAGCAGCATAGCGGGAGGGGGCGATGAGCAGTTCTTC.

The chain couples TRBV7-3 to TRBJ2-3, with D hard to call. The CDR3 is 14 residues long. V shed 5 bases and J shed 1 base, with 10 bases lying between them. Germline CDR1 and CDR2: SGHTA and FQGTGA. CDR3 coding DNA: TGTGCCAGCAGCCCCCCGGGTCGCACAGATACGCAGTATTTT. This codes for CASSPPGRTDTQYF.